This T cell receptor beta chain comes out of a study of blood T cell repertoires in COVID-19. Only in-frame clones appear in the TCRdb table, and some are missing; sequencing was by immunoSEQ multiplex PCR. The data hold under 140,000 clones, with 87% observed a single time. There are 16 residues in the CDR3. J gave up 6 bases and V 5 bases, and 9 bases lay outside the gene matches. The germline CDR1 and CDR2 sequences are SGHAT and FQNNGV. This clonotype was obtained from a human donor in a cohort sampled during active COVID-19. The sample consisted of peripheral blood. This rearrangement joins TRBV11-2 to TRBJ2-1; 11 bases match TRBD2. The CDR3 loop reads CASSPKLAGEGNEQFF. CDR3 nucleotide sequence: TGTGCCAGCAGCCCTAAACTAGCGGGGGAGGGCAATGAGCAGTTCTTC.